These 6 T cell receptor beta chains came from one sample sequenced in a study of T and B cells in COVID-19 patients. TRB rearrangements were amplified by multiplex PCR with BIOMED2 TRB-A/B primers. In TCRdb, the multiplex PCR reads were re-called with MiXCR into one record per CDR3 protein. The repertoire includes under 7,500 distinct CDR3 sequences, 25% to 30% of them detected once, and about 12% sits in the top ten. Blood genomic DNA input for TRB amplification was about 240-550 ng. Sequencing was carried out using blood. Every receptor here comes from a human donor with active COVID-19.

This clonotype is medium-sized in the sample. V usage is TRBV6-5 and J usage is TRBJ1-2, with D possibly matching TRBD1 (6 bases). The CDR3 is 14 amino acids. Trimming cost V 6 bases and J 6 bases, with 17 bases left between them. The V gene's germline CDR1 is MNHEY and CDR2 SVGAGI. CDR3 sequence (DNA): TGTGCCAGCAGCGGTGGAGGGCAGGGGCATGGCTACACCTTC. This translates into CASSGGGQGHGYTF.

This clonotype rates as medium-sized. The chain carries TRBV6-5 and TRBJ2-2, with 7 nucleotides matching TRBD1. Germline CDR1 MNHEY, CDR2 SVGAGI. The J segment lost 4 bases and the V segment lost 5 bases, leaving 7 bases of the junction unmatched. This CDR3 comprises 15 residues. CDR3 amino acids: CASSHGTEITGELFF. In nucleotides, the CDR3 is TGTGCCAGCAGTCACGGGACAGAAATCACCGGGGAGCTGTTTTTT.

This clonotype ranks as medium-sized. The V gene is TRBV19, the J gene TRBJ2-1, with D unresolved. Germline V gene data show CDR1 as LNHDA and CDR2 as SQIVND (reference sequence). The CDR3 has 11 amino acids. V lost 3 bases to trimming and J lost 9 bases, with 6 bases between them. This CDR3 reads CASSMNFEQFF. The DNA of the CDR3 is TGTGCCAGTAGTATGAACTTTGAGCAGTTCTTC.

This clonotype came up a few times. The J gene is TRBJ2-2, the V gene TRBV7-9, with D possibly matching TRBD2 (7 bases). The CDR3 loop spans 18 amino acids. Deletions cut 1 base from V and 4 bases from J, with 19 bases between. Germline lookup yields CDR1 SEHNR and CDR2 FQNEAQ (reference sequence). The CDR3 protein is CASSLVGRGGIGTGELFF. CDR3 coding DNA: TGTGCCAGCAGCTTAGTAGGCAGGGGAGGGATAGGCACCGGGGAGCTGTTTTTT. Variable domain in full (rest from reference TRBV7-9 and TRBJ2-2): DTGVSQNPRHKITKRGQNVTFRCDPISEHNRLYWYRQTLGQGPEFLTYFQNEAQLEKSRLLSDRFSAERPKGSFSTLEIQRTEQGDSAMYLCASSLVGRGGIGTGELFFGEGSRLTVL.

This clonotype is medium-sized (0.01 to 0.1%). V usage is TRBV29-1 and J usage is TRBJ2-1; D might be TRBD2 (5 bases). CDR3 length: 11 residues. Trimming removed 7 bases from V and 6 bases from J, with 10 bases in between. Germline V gives CDR1 SQVTM, CDR2 ANQGSEA. The CDR3 is CSGQGSNEQFF. The CDR3 DNA sequence: TGCAGCGGTCAAGGGAGCAATGAGCAGTTCTTC.

By share, this clonotype counts as medium-sized (0.01 to 0.1%). The chain has TRBV6-5 and TRBJ2-5; weak D call: TRBD2 (6 bases). Trimming pared 5 bases from V and 6 bases from J, leaving 10 bases between. This CDR3 is built from 12 residues. The germline V gene has CDR1 MNHEY and CDR2 SVGAGI. CDR3 nucleotides: TGTGCCAGCAGTACGGGGGTGCAGACCCAGTACTTC. Its protein is CASSTGVQTQYF.